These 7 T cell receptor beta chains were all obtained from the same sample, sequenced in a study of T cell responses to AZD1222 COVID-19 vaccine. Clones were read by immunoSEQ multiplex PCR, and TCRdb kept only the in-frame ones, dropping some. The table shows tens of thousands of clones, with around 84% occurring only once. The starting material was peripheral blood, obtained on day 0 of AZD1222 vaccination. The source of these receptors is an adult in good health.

The CDR3 reads CASSETTGHQETQYF. CDR3 bases: TGTGCCAGCAGCGAGACTACAGGACACCAAGAGACCCAGTACTTC. The chain is built from TRBV7-9 and TRBJ2-5; D tentatively reads TRBD1 or TRBD2 (5 bases each). Trimming left V 5 bases short and J 0 bases short, with 13 bases between. This CDR3 spans 15 amino acids. Germline V gene lookup returns CDR1 SEHNR and CDR2 FQNEAQ (reference sequence).

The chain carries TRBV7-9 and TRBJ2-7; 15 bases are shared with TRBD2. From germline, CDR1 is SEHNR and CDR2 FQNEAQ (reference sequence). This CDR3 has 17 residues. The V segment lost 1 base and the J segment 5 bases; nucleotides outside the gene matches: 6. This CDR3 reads CASSLGGLAGGKNEQYF. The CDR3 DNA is TGTGCCAGCAGCTTAGGAGGACTAGCGGGAGGGAAAAACGAGCAGTACTTC.

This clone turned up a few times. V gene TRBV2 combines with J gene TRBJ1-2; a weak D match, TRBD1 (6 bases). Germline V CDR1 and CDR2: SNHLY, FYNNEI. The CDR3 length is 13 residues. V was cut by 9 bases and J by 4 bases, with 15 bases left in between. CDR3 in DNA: TGTGCCAGGGCGGGGGGCGCGGTCTATGGCTACACCTTC. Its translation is CARAGGAVYGYTF.

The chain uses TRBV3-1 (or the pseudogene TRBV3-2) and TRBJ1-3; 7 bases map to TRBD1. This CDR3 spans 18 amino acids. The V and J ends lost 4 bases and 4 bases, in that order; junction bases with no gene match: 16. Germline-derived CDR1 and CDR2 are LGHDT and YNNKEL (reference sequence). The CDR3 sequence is CASSPRDRQNSQGNTIYF. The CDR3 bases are TGTGCCAGCAGCCCCCGGGACAGACAAAATAGCCAAGGAAACACCATATATTTT.

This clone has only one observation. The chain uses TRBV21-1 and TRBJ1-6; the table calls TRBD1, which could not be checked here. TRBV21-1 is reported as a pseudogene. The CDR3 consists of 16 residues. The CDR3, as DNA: TGTGCCAGCACTTCGCAGGGGACAGGGCCTAATTCACCCCTCCACTTT. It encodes CASTSQGTGPNSPLHF.

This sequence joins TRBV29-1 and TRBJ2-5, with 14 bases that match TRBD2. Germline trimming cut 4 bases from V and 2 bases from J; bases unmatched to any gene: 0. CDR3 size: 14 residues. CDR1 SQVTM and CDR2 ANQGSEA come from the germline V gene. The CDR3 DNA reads TGCAGCGTTGGACTAGCGGGGGGGCAAGAGACCCAGTACTTC. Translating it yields CSVGLAGGQETQYF.

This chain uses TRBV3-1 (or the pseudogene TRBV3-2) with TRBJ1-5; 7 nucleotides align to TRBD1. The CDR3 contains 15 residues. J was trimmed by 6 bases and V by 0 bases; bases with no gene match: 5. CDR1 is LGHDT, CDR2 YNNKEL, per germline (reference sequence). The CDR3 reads CASSQDLAGGQPQHF. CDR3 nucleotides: TGTGCCAGCAGCCAAGATTTGGCAGGGGGTCAGCCCCAGCATTTT.